These T cell receptor beta chains were read from a single sample in a study of PD-L1 blockade in urothelial cancer. TCRdb keeps only in-frame clones here, not all; method: immunoSEQ multiplex PCR. This sample has 100,000 to 150,000 clones, with more than 70% found just once. The sample in question was PBMCs, obtained around atezolizumab (anti-PD-L1) treatment. The receptors come from a man aged 50 to 59 with urothelial cancer. Both conserved end residues are part of each CDR3. Each record gives: J gene, D gene, V gene, clone size, CDR3 protein, CDR3 DNA. D genes are given only for firm matches. Not every row has a clone size; where given, it reads once, few, many or a size class.

j_call: TRBJ2-2
d_call: TRBD1
v_call: TRBV19
clone_size: NA
cdr3_aa: CASKRDRDTGELFF
cdr3_nt: TGTGCCAGTAAGCGGGACAGGGATACCGGGGAGCTGTTTTTT

j_call: TRBJ2-7
d_call: TRBD2
v_call: TRBV6-1
clone_size: NA
cdr3_aa: CASLTGTTTYEQYF
cdr3_nt: TGTGCCAGCCTAACCGGGACTACAACCTACGAGCAGTACTTC

j_call: TRBJ1-1
d_call: TRBD1
v_call: TRBV6-5
clone_size: NA
cdr3_aa: CASTNRGVNTEAFF
cdr3_nt: TGTGCCAGCACTAACAGGGGAGTAAACACTGAAGCTTTCTTT

j_call: TRBJ2-7
d_call: TRBD2
v_call: TRBV10-3
clone_size: NA
cdr3_aa: CAISERTSPPEQYF
cdr3_nt: TGTGCCATCAGTGAAAGGACTAGCCCTCCCGAGCAGTACTTC

j_call: TRBJ1-5
d_call: NA
v_call: TRBV2
clone_size: few
cdr3_aa: CASSDNRVRQPQHF
cdr3_nt: TGTGCCAGCAGTGATAACAGGGTCCGTCAGCCCCAGCATTTT

j_call: TRBJ1-1
d_call: NA
v_call: TRBV20-1
clone_size: NA
cdr3_aa: CSARLQGEAFF
cdr3_nt: TGCAGTGCTAGGCTACAGGGAGAAGCTTTCTTT

j_call: TRBJ2-5
d_call: NA
v_call: TRBV6-7
clone_size: NA
cdr3_aa: CASSYSMGGQETQYF
cdr3_nt: TGTGCCAGCAGTTACTCGATGGGGGGACAAGAGACCCAGTACTTC

j_call: TRBJ1-6
d_call: TRBD1
v_call: TRBV11-2
clone_size: few
cdr3_aa: CASSQTGGSYNSPLHF
cdr3_nt: TGTGCCAGCAGCCAAACAGGGGGCTCCTATAATTCACCCCTCCACTTT

j_call: TRBJ2-1
d_call: TRBD2
v_call: TRBV5-1
clone_size: NA
cdr3_aa: CASSFGLAGGSSYNEQFF
cdr3_nt: TGCGCCAGCAGCTTTGGACTAGCGGGAGGGAGCTCCTACAATGAGCAGTTCTTC

j_call: TRBJ2-5
d_call: NA
v_call: TRBV5-1
clone_size: NA
cdr3_aa: CASSMGQPEGTQYF
cdr3_nt: TGCGCCAGCAGCATGGGACAGCCGGAGGGGACCCAGTACTTC

j_call: TRBJ1-3
d_call: NA
v_call: TRBV7-3
clone_size: NA
cdr3_aa: CASSPGGAGGNTIYF
cdr3_nt: TGTGCCAGCAGCCCCGGGGGGGCAGGAGGAAACACCATATATTTT

j_call: TRBJ2-2
d_call: TRBD1
v_call: TRBV16
clone_size: once
cdr3_aa: CASSRPDRDTGELFF
cdr3_nt: TGTGCCAGCAGCCGACCGGACAGGGACACCGGGGAGCTGTTTTTT

j_call: TRBJ2-3
d_call: TRBD2
v_call: TRBV5-1
clone_size: NA
cdr3_aa: CASRGASGTTDTQYF
cdr3_nt: TGCGCCAGCAGAGGGGCTAGCGGGACGACAGATACGCAGTATTTT

j_call: TRBJ2-7
d_call: TRBD2
v_call: TRBV5-1
clone_size: NA
cdr3_aa: CASRQNRTSGPGKQYF
cdr3_nt: TGCGCCAGCAGGCAGAACCGGACTAGCGGGCCGGGGAAGCAGTACTTC

j_call: TRBJ2-2
d_call: TRBD2
v_call: TRBV5-4
clone_size: NA
cdr3_aa: CASSLAVTSGNGELFF
cdr3_nt: TGTGCCAGCAGCTTGGCAGTTACTAGCGGAAACGGGGAGCTGTTTTTT

j_call: TRBJ2-7
d_call: TRBD2
v_call: TRBV4-1
clone_size: NA
cdr3_aa: CASSQDRSGLTYEQYF
cdr3_nt: TGCGCCAGCAGCCAAGATCGTAGCGGGCTTACCTACGAGCAGTACTTC

j_call: TRBJ2-6
d_call: NA
v_call: TRBV21-1
clone_size: NA
cdr3_aa: CASSPSPGHSSGANVLTF
cdr3_nt: TGTGCCAGCAGCCCCTCACCGGGACATAGCTCTGGGGCCAACGTCCTGACTTTC

j_call: TRBJ2-1
d_call: TRBD1
v_call: TRBV7-3
clone_size: NA
cdr3_aa: CASSFQPGQGSYNEQFF
cdr3_nt: TGTGCCAGCAGCTTCCAGCCGGGACAGGGGTCCTACAATGAGCAGTTCTTC

j_call: TRBJ1-6
d_call: NA
v_call: TRBV30
clone_size: NA
cdr3_aa: CAWSPQGNSPLHF
cdr3_nt: TGTGCCTGGAGTCCACAGGGCAATTCACCCCTCCACTTT

j_call: TRBJ1-5
d_call: TRBD1
v_call: TRBV18
clone_size: NA
cdr3_aa: CASSRTGINQPQHF
cdr3_nt: TGTGCCAGCTCACGGACAGGGATCAATCAGCCCCAGCATTTT

j_call: TRBJ2-7
d_call: TRBD2
v_call: TRBV4-2
clone_size: NA
cdr3_aa: CASSRGLAGGPTYEQYF
cdr3_nt: TGTGCCAGCAGCCGAGGACTAGCGGGAGGACCAACCTACGAGCAGTACTTC

j_call: TRBJ1-1
d_call: NA
v_call: TRBV5-1
clone_size: NA
cdr3_aa: CASSLTGPANTEAFF
cdr3_nt: TGCGCCAGCAGCCTAACAGGTCCGGCGAACACTGAAGCTTTCTTT

j_call: TRBJ2-4
d_call: TRBD1
v_call: TRBV10-3
clone_size: NA
cdr3_aa: CAISESGQGIKVAKNIQYF
cdr3_nt: TGTGCCATCAGTGAGTCGGGACAGGGAATTAAAGTCGCCAAAAACATTCAGTACTTC

j_call: TRBJ2-1
d_call: TRBD2
v_call: TRBV28
clone_size: NA
cdr3_aa: CASSLGPAGGNEQFF
cdr3_nt: TGTGCCAGCAGTTTGGGCCCAGCGGGAGGAAATGAGCAGTTCTTC

j_call: TRBJ2-2
d_call: TRBD2
v_call: TRBV15
clone_size: NA
cdr3_aa: CATSNPGLANTGELFF
cdr3_nt: TGTGCCACCAGCAACCCCGGACTAGCGAACACCGGGGAGCTGTTTTTT

j_call: TRBJ2-7
d_call: NA
v_call: TRBV28
clone_size: NA
cdr3_aa: CASVPRGGKREQYF
cdr3_nt: TGTGCCAGCGTTCCCAGGGGAGGGAAGAGGGAGCAGTACTTC

j_call: TRBJ2-1
d_call: TRBD2
v_call: TRBV6-6
clone_size: NA
cdr3_aa: CASSKPTSGTFEQFF
cdr3_nt: TGTGCCAGCAGTAAGCCGACTAGCGGGACCTTCGAGCAGTTCTTC

j_call: TRBJ2-1
d_call: NA
v_call: TRBV18
clone_size: NA
cdr3_aa: CASSPRSRDYNEQFF
cdr3_nt: TGTGCCAGCTCACCACGGTCGCGGGACTACAATGAGCAGTTCTTC

j_call: TRBJ1-2
d_call: NA
v_call: TRBV28
clone_size: few
cdr3_aa: CASSSNGYTF
cdr3_nt: TGTGCCAGCAGTTCCAATGGCTACACCTTC

j_call: TRBJ2-2
d_call: TRBD2
v_call: TRBV7-6
clone_size: NA
cdr3_aa: CASSLVGAGGPGGELFF
cdr3_nt: TGTGCCAGCAGCTTAGTAGGAGCGGGAGGGCCTGGCGGGGAGCTGTTTTTT